This TCR beta chain was identified during a study of cytomegalovirus exposure and HLA in healthy donors. Vbeta (60) and Jbeta (13) primers were used in the PCR. Assay: immunoSEQ multiplex PCR; the TCRdb copy retains only in-frame clones and omits some. This sample yields under 55,000 clones, of which 72% are seen a single time; about 9.1% belongs to the top ten. About this clone: The antigen is undetermined.

Findings and limits, study-wide: Looking again later, the authors saw that most CMV-associated TCR beta chains seemed HLA-restricted.

CDR3 size: 12 residues. The V gene's germline CDR1 is SGHTA and CDR2 FQGNSA. Trimming stripped 8 bases from V and 8 bases from J, with 10 bases between. Sampled while nominally healthy, donors likely had unrecorded immune exposures. The specimen was PBMCs. V is TRBV7-2 and J is TRBJ1-6; D is unclear. The sequence derives from a woman aged 45-65 years in good health and CMV-seronegative. The CDR3 loop reads CASSLEDSPLHF. The CDR3 nucleotides read TGTGCCAGCTCCCTGGAGGATTCACCCCTCCACTTT.